Presented here are 12 T cell receptor beta chains from one specimen sequenced in a study of a mutant IDH1 vaccine in newly diagnosed glioma. As to time point: baseline, week 1 (first vaccination visit). Treatment: pre-vaccination baseline after standard-of-care therapy. Clones were sequenced by immunoSEQ multiplex PCR, and TCRdb holds only the in-frame ones, with some missing. The sample shows 35,000 to 40,000 clones, around nine tenths of them seen only once. Sequenced material: PBMCs, taken from a glioma patient treated with radiotherapy, temozolomide or both. Receptors were obtained from a man aged 18-30 years with glioma.

This chain connects TRBV25-1 to TRBJ1-2, with D maybe TRBD1 (6 bases). The germline CDR1 and CDR2 sequences are MGHDK and SYGVNS. CDR3 length: 15 amino acids. Trimming took 3 bases from V and 0 from J, leaving 11 bases between them. CDR3 region: CASSDLGTTNYGYTF. The CDR3 DNA reads TGTGCCAGCAGTGACCTCGGGACAACTAACTATGGCTACACCTTC.

The chain is built from TRBV6-5 and TRBJ1-1, with TRBD1 as a possible D gene (5 bases). Trimming removed 6 bases from V and 3 bases from J, with 11 bases in between. This CDR3 spans 13 amino acids. CDR1 is MNHEY, CDR2 SVGAGI, per germline. The CDR3: CASSPTGYTEAFF. DNA for the CDR3: TGTGCCAGCAGCCCCACAGGATACACTGAAGCTTTCTTT.

The V call is TRBV19, the J call TRBJ1-5; D is uncertain. The length of the CDR3 is 12 residues. Germline-derived CDR1 and CDR2 are LNHDA and SQIVND (reference sequence). Trimming cost V 6 bases and J 7 bases, with 10 bases left between them. CDR3 sequence (DNA): TGTGCCAGTAGGGTTGGAAGCCAGCCCCAGCATTTT. It encodes CASRVGSQPQHF.

The chain uses TRBV18 and TRBJ2-3, with D hard to call. V was clipped by 5 bases and J by 2 bases, with 8 bases between them. Germline values: CDR1 KGHSH, CDR2 LQKENI. The CDR3 is 13 amino acids. CDR3: CASSGNPTDTQYF. In DNA form, the CDR3 reads TGTGCCAGCTCAGGGAATCCCACAGATACGCAGTATTTT.

The chain recombines TRBV7-8 with TRBJ1-2, with unresolved D. The CDR3 is made up of 14 amino acids. CDR1 and CDR2 from the germline V gene are SGHVS and FQNEAQ. The V and J ends lost 5 bases and 4 bases respectively, with 14 bases between them. The CDR3 nucleotides read TGTGCCAGCAGCCCCGGAGGAAATTCCTATGGCTACACCTTC. Amino acid sequence: CASSPGGNSYGYTF.

The chain is built from TRBV7-9 and TRBJ1-2; D is ambiguous. Germline assignment: CDR1 SEHNR and CDR2 FQNEAQ (reference sequence). V dropped 1 base and J dropped 2 bases, with 5 bases sitting between them. The CDR3 spans 13 residues. In DNA form, the CDR3 reads TGTGCCAGCAGCTTAGGGTTAAACTATGGCTACACCTTC. It encodes CASSLGLNYGYTF.

The chain is built from TRBV15 and TRBJ1-1, with D possibly TRBD1 on 5 matching bases. The V gene's germline CDR1 is LNHNV and CDR2 YYDKDF (reference sequence). CDR3 length: 14 amino acids. Between the trimmed V and J ends, which lost 1 base and 3 bases, there was a span of 9 bases. CDR3 amino acids: CATSRGGEDTEAFF. DNA for the CDR3: TGTGCCACCAGCAGAGGGGGGGAGGACACTGAAGCTTTCTTT.

The CDR3: CASSSLGRGRYEQYF. CDR3 in DNA: TGCGCCAGCAGCTCCCTTGGGCGGGGCCGATACGAGCAGTACTTC. The J gene is TRBJ2-7, the V gene TRBV4-1; tentatively, D is TRBD2 (6 bases). The CDR3 sequence is 15 residues long. V shed 5 bases and J shed 4 bases, with 18 bases lying between them. CDR1 is MGHRA and CDR2 is YSYEKL in the germline V gene.

This sequence joins TRBV2 and TRBJ1-1; D call uncertain. V dropped 4 bases and J dropped 4 bases, with 13 bases sitting between them. The CDR3 covers 14 residues. Germline lookup yields CDR1 SNHLY and CDR2 FYNNEI. As DNA, the CDR3 is TGTGCCAGCAGTGTAGTAGTTCTAGGCACTGAAGCTTTCTTT. It encodes CASSVVVLGTEAFF.

The chain uses TRBV25-1 and TRBJ2-5, with 10 bases that match TRBD2. This CDR3 contains 17 residues. After removal of 3 bases from V and 1 base from J, the junction contained 8 bases not matched to a gene. From germline, CDR1 is MGHDK and CDR2 SYGVNS. CDR3 region: CASSETRLAGLQETQYF. DNA of the CDR3: TGTGCCAGCAGTGAGACTAGACTAGCGGGCCTCCAAGAGACCCAGTACTTC.

This chain uses TRBV7-2 with TRBJ2-5; TRBD1 is a possible D gene (6 bases). With 5 bases removed from V and 7 bases from J, the gap between germline ends came to 17 bases. This CDR3 is 14 amino acids long. Germline lookup yields CDR1 SGHTA and CDR2 FQGNSA. CDR3 in DNA: TGTGCCAGCAGCCTGGGACACCATAAAGGGACCCAGTACTTC. This codes for CASSLGHHKGTQYF.

The chain carries TRBV7-2 and TRBJ2-3, with D uncertain. This CDR3 comprises 16 residues. Per the germline V gene, CDR1 is SGHTA and CDR2 is FQGNSA. Trimming took off 5 bases at V and 1 base at J, with 16 bases between the two ends. The CDR3 protein is CASSPGLNYRTDTQYF. DNA of the CDR3: TGTGCCAGCAGCCCCGGTCTGAACTACCGCACAGATACGCAGTATTTT.